This T cell receptor (beta chain) was sequenced during a study of blood T cell repertoires in COVID-19. Across the study: The origin of the acute and convalescent COVID-19 samples was the United States, Italy and Spain. T cells, B-cell-depleted T cells, or PBMCs provided the cDNA or gDNA that served as material.

Trimming cost V 5 bases and J 3 bases, with 6 bases left between them. CDR1 is SNHLY, CDR2 FYNNEI, per germline. The CDR3 contains 12 residues. In the original processing: Researchers report that nucleated cell counts were estimated from reference gene primer amplification. Profiled with immunoSEQ multiplex PCR; TCRdb holds only in-frame clones, not every one. That table gives V, J and clone size, and the DNA gave D and trimming. This repertoire shows under 300,000 clones, approximately 82% found once; its top ten account for about 2%. This TCR derives from a man aged 25 to 45 who had recovered from COVID-19. This chain connects TRBV2 to TRBJ2-3; D gene uncertain. The specimen was peripheral blood. The CDR3 coding sequence is TGTGCCAGCAGTTGGCAGACAGATACGCAGTATTTT. It is translated as CASSWQTDTQYF.